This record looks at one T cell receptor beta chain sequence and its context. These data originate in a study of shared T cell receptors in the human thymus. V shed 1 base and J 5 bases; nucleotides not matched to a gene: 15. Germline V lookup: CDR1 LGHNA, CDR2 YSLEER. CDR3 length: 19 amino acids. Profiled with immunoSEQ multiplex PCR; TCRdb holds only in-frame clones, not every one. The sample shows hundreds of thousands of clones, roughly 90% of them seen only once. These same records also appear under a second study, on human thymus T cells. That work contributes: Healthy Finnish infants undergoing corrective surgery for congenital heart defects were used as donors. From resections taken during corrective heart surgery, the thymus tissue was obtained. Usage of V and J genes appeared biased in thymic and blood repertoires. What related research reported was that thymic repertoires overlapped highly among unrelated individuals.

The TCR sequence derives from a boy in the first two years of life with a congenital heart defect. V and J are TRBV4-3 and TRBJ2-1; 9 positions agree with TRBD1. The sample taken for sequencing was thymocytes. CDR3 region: CASSQGLGQGWRANNEQFF. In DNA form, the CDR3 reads TGCGCCAGCAGCCAAGGGTTGGGACAGGGATGGAGGGCAAACAATGAGCAGTTCTTC.